Below are 7 T cell receptor beta chains sequenced from a single sample in a study of blood T cells in healthy people across ages. Then a second PCR, running roughly 7 to 12 cycles, was carried out with a sample-barcoded 5' primer and a J-beta primer mix. Each CDR3 protein gets one entry after TCRdb re-called the 5' RACE reads with MiXCR. Of 850,000 or so distinct CDR3 sequences listed, 25% to 35% were seen once; the top ten hold roughly 17%. Sequencing was carried out using blood. The receptors were gathered from a woman aged 80 or over in good health.

This clonotype was seen repeatedly, ten times or more. The CDR3 DNA reads TGTGCCAGCAGCCAGGCAAGGGGCCAGGGGGATACGCAGTATTTT. This gives the protein CASSQARGQGDTQYF. The chain carries TRBV3-1 and TRBJ2-3, with a tentative D call TRBD1 (6 bases). Trimming shortened V by 3 bases and J by 6 bases, and 16 bases separated the two germline ends. This CDR3 has 15 residues. Germline V CDR1 and CDR2: LGHDT, YNNKEL (reference sequence).

This clonotype was detected ten times or more. CDR3: CASSYSGGREDTQYF. CDR3 sequence (DNA): TGTGCCAGCAGTTACAGCGGGGGGAGGGAGGATACGCAGTATTTT. The chain recombines TRBV12-3 or TRBV12-4 with TRBJ2-3, with 9 bases matching TRBD2. Trimming cost V 4 bases and J 6 bases; bases outside gene matches: 8. The CDR3 is made up of 15 amino acids.

This clonotype has ten or more counts. The V gene is TRBV7-9, the J gene TRBJ2-3; tentatively, D is TRBD1 (5 bases). Germline V CDR1 and CDR2: SEHNR, FQNEAQ (reference sequence). V dropped 9 bases and J dropped 4 bases, with 11 bases sitting between them. The CDR3 length is 12 residues. Here the CDR3 reads CARTVLPDTQYF. Here the CDR3 DNA reads TGTGCCAGGACAGTCCTCCCAGATACGCAGTATTTT.

This clonotype was recorded a few times. A much larger clone is a single base away; this may be a read error. The V and J genes are TRBV3-1 and TRBJ2-3; D possibly corresponds to TRBD1 (5 bases). V lost 8 bases, J lost 2 bases, and 14 bases lay in between. From germline, CDR1 is LGHDT and CDR2 YNNKEL (reference sequence). The CDR3 runs to 14 residues. The CDR3 DNA follows: TGTGCCAGCGGCATAGAGACAGCCACAGATACGCAGTATTTT. Translated: CASGIETATDTQYF.

The chain recombines TRBV7-8 with TRBJ1-6; the D gene is possibly TRBD1 (6 bases). CDR1 is SGHVS and CDR2 is FQNEAQ in the germline V gene. The CDR3 has 19 amino acids. Trimming left V 5 bases short and J 10 bases short, with 30 bases between. The CDR3: CASSPPRGNRAFVESPLHF. In nucleotides, the CDR3 is TGTGCCAGCAGCCCCCCCCGGGGGAACAGGGCGTTCGTGGAATCACCCCTCCACTTT.

Ten or more counts support this clonotype. This rearrangement joins TRBV10-3 to TRBJ1-2, with TRBD1 matching over 10 bases. Germline assignment: CDR1 ENHRY and CDR2 SYGVKD. The CDR3 is 14 residues long. In DNA, the CDR3 is TGTGCGACCCGGGACAGGGGCCCTAACTATGGCTACACCTTC. Amino acid sequence: CATRDRGPNYGYTF.

J is TRBJ2-3 and V is TRBV15, with D perhaps TRBD2 (5 bases). The CDR3 contains 14 residues. Trimming cost V 8 bases and J 0 bases, with 12 bases left between them. The germline V gene has CDR1 LNHNV and CDR2 YYDKDF (reference sequence). CDR3 nucleotide sequence: TGTGCCACCGAGTTGGGCGGGAGCACAGATACGCAGTATTTT. This encodes CATELGGSTDTQYF.